This T cell receptor beta chain derives from a study of blood T cell repertoires in COVID-19. The CDR3 length is 15 residues. Germline V lookup: CDR1 SGHTA, CDR2 FQGNSA. V dropped 5 bases and J dropped 4; count of bases not matched to a gene: 5. Original handling: Cell counts per sample came from amplifying reference gene primers. TCRdb's table, derived via immunoSEQ multiplex PCR, lists solely in-frame clones and lacks some. For V, J and clone size, that table is used; D and trimming come from the DNA. The sample shows approximately 300,000 clones, 88% of them seen only once. The material sequenced was peripheral blood. V is TRBV7-2 and J is TRBJ1-2; 12 nucleotides match TRBD1. The TCR sequence derives from a woman aged 45-65 years with active or convalescent COVID-19. This chain's CDR3 is CASSPGTGGFYGYTF. CDR3 DNA sequence: TGTGCCAGCAGCCCCGGGACAGGGGGCTTCTATGGCTACACCTTC.